These 9 T cell receptor beta chains were sequenced from one sample in a study of cytomegalovirus exposure and HLA in healthy donors. Sequencing was performed with immunoSEQ multiplex PCR; in TCRdb, only in-frame clones are kept and a portion is missing. The table lists some 220,000 clones, 80% to 95% of them singletons. The specimen sequenced was PBMCs. These TCRs come from a young woman in good health and CMV-seronegative.

The chain joins TRBV5-1 to TRBJ2-3, with 14 positions matching TRBD2. The CDR3 length is 18 residues. V trimming: 1 base; J trimming: 4 bases; junction bases outside the gene matches: 8. Per the germline V gene, CDR1 is SGHRS and CDR2 is YFSETQ. CDR3 DNA sequence: TGCGCCAGCAGCTTGTGGACTAGCGGGAGGAATGATGCAGATACGCAGTATTTT. Its translation: CASSLWTSGRNDADTQYF. Variable domain in full (rest from reference TRBV5-1 and TRBJ2-3): KAGVTQTPRYLIKTRGQQVTLSCSPISGHRSVSWYQQTPGQGLQFLFEYFSETQRNKGNFPGRFSGRQFSNSRSEMNVSTLELGDSALYLCASSLWTSGRNDADTQYFGPGTRLTVL.

This clone was counted a few times. The chain employs TRBV9 and TRBJ1-2; 8 bases line up with TRBD1. With V trimmed by 4 bases and J by 2 bases, 7 bases remained unmatched. The germline gives CDR1 SGDLS, CDR2 YYNGEE. The CDR3 is 15 residues long. CDR3: CASSPRDRQNYGYTF. CDR3 coding DNA: TGTGCCAGCAGCCCACGGGACAGGCAGAACTATGGCTACACCTTC. The variable domain in full, completed from reference TRBV9 and TRBJ1-2, reads DSGVTQTPKHLITATGQRVTLRCSPRSGDLSVYWYQQSLDQGLQFLIQYYNGEERAKGNILERFSAQQFPDLHSELNLSSLELGDSALYFCASSPRDRQNYGYTFGSGTRLTVV.

CDR3 nucleotide sequence: TGTGCCAGCAGCTTGAAGTTGGGCTTCGCTGAAGCTTTCTTT. This encodes CASSLKLGFAEAFF. J is TRBJ1-1 and V is TRBV5-6, with D uncertain. Germline CDR1 reads SGHDT; CDR2 reads YYEEEE. This CDR3 contains 14 residues. V was clipped by 1 base and J by 6 bases, with 13 bases between them.

This clone was seen a few times. The chain couples TRBV9 to TRBJ1-1; no definite D call. V lost 0 bases, J lost 5 bases, and 14 bases lay in between. The CDR3 covers 15 residues. CDR1 and CDR2 (germline): SGDLS, YYNGEE. The CDR3 coding sequence is TGTGCCAGCAGCGTAGAACCGACAATGGTTACTGAAGCTTTCTTT. It encodes CASSVEPTMVTEAFF.

This clone was recorded only once. This sequence joins TRBV30 and TRBJ2-7; 9 bases agree with TRBD2. V lost 2 bases to trimming and J lost 2 bases; unmatched junction nucleotides: 7. Germline V gene sequence: CDR1 GTSNPN, CDR2 SVGIG (reference sequence). The CDR3 is made up of 15 amino acids. CDR3 sequence (DNA): TGTGCCTGGAGTCGACCCGGGACTAGCCCCTACGAGCAGTACTTC. This codes for CAWSRPGTSPYEQYF.

This clone was seen only once. The chain has TRBV7-9 and TRBJ2-3; D may be TRBD2 (5 bases). CDR1 SEHNR and CDR2 FQNEAQ come from the germline V gene (reference sequence). The V end was cut by 10 bases, the J end by 2 bases, with 16 bases between. The CDR3 extends over 14 amino acids. The CDR3 sequence: CATSSAGDTDTQYF. The CDR3 bases are TGTGCCACCTCCTCGGCGGGCGACACAGATACGCAGTATTTT.

This clone was counted a single time. The chain has TRBV18 and TRBJ1-1, with D hard to call. CDR3 size: 14 residues. V shed 6 bases and J shed 0 bases, with 11 bases lying between them. Germline V gene data show CDR1 as KGHSH and CDR2 as LQKENI. The DNA of the CDR3 is TGTGCCAGCTCCTATCAACAGATGAACACTGAAGCTTTCTTT. This sequence encodes CASSYQQMNTEAFF.

V is TRBV29-1 and J is TRBJ1-1, with TRBD1 matching 8 bases. V shed 0 bases, J shed 1 base, and the junction held 1 base outside the gene matches. Per the germline V gene, CDR1 is SQVTM and CDR2 is ANQGSEA. There are 14 residues in the CDR3. CDR3 nucleotides: TGCAGCGTTGAAGAAGGGACAGGGAACACTGAAGCTTTCTTT. Translating it yields CSVEEGTGNTEAFF.

The chain is built from TRBV7-8 and TRBJ2-7; 7 bases fit TRBD2. The germline V gene encodes CDR1 SGHVS and CDR2 FQNEAQ. V dropped 0 bases and J dropped 4; count of bases not matched to a gene: 9. This CDR3 comprises 16 residues. The CDR3 region has the DNA TGTGCCAGCAGCTTAGCGCGGGCTAGCGGACCTTACGAGCAGTACTTC. Its translation is CASSLARASGPYEQYF.